Following are 24 T cell receptor beta chains from one sample sequenced in a study of T-cell reconstitution after alpha-beta-depleted transplantation in children. The authors prepared the TCRbeta library with unique molecular identifiers. One entry per CDR3 protein results from TCRdb running MiXCR on the PCR reads. The profile shows under 350,000 distinct CDR3 sequences, 9.9% of them singletons. Sequencing was performed on PBMCs from the stem cell graft donor, taken from the stem cell graft. These receptors were collected from a human donor who donated a stem cell graft to a child with SCID.

This clonotype was seen ten or more times. This chain joins TRBV25-1 and TRBJ2-5, with D perhaps given as TRBD1 or TRBD2 (5 bases each). Looked up from germline, CDR1 is MGHDK and CDR2 is SYGVNS. The CDR3 has 14 amino acids. V shed 2 bases and J shed 5 bases, with 12 bases lying between them. CDR3 amino acids: CASSERGSSETQYF. The CDR3 nucleotides are TGTGCCAGCAGTGAACGGGGCTCAAGCGAGACCCAGTACTTC.

This clonotype was detected a few times. The V and J genes are TRBV2 and TRBJ2-2; maybe TRBD2 (5 bases). Germline assignment: CDR1 SNHLY and CDR2 FYNNEI. Trimming cost V 2 bases and J 5 bases, with 6 bases left between them. CDR3 length: 13 amino acids. CDR3 loop: CASSERETGELFF. The CDR3 DNA is TGTGCCAGCAGTGAACGGGAAACCGGGGAGCTGTTTTTT.

A few counts support this clonotype. The rearrangement joins TRBV9 to TRBJ1-2, with D unresolved. There are 14 residues in the CDR3. Trimming left V 0 bases short and J 4 bases short, with 10 bases between. Per germline, CDR1 SGDLS and CDR2 YYNGEE. CDR3 in DNA: TGTGCCAGCAGCGTAGGGTCGGGAACCTATGGCTACACCTTC. It translates to CASSVGSGTYGYTF.

This clonotype appeared a few times. The rearrangement joins TRBV29-1 to TRBJ2-2, with D possibly being TRBD1 (6 bases). The CDR3 has 12 residues. Germline V gene data show CDR1 as SQVTM and CDR2 as ANQGSEA. V was trimmed by 6 bases and J by 7 bases, leaving 12 bases between them. The CDR3 region has the DNA TGCAGCGTCGTACAGGGTATCGGGGAGCTGTTTTTT. It yields the protein CSVVQGIGELFF.

This clonotype was seen repeatedly, ten times or more. The chain links TRBV12-3 or TRBV12-4 to TRBJ1-4; 7 bases line up with TRBD1. This CDR3 contains 21 residues. Trimming removed 3 bases from V and 0 bases from J; junction bases left unmatched: 19. The CDR3 region has the DNA TGTGCCAGCAGTTTGAGGTTGGGGGGACAGCTAAAGGTTGCAACTAATGAAAAACTGTTTTTT. As protein: CASSLRLGGQLKVATNEKLFF.

The chain couples TRBV11-1 to TRBJ2-4, with D perhaps given as TRBD1 or TRBD2 (5 bases each). Germline CDR1 is SGHAT and CDR2 is FQDESV (reference sequence). Trimming stripped 5 bases from V and 1 base from J, with 24 bases between. CDR3 length: 19 residues. In DNA, the CDR3 is TGTGCCAGCAGCCCAGCCGGGACGACCACTCCACGGGCCAAAAACATTCAGTACTTC. This encodes CASSPAGTTTPRAKNIQYF.

The chain links TRBV12-3 or TRBV12-4 to TRBJ2-7, with D tentatively TRBD1 or TRBD2 (5 bases each). The V and J ends lost 1 base and 1 base respectively, with 14 bases between them. CDR3 length: 16 amino acids. The CDR3 sequence is CASSLVSGPLSYEQYF. The CDR3 coding sequence is TGTGCCAGCAGTTTAGTTTCGGGACCGCTATCCTACGAGCAGTACTTC.

A few counts support this clonotype. This chain links TRBV21-1 with TRBJ2-5; TRBD2, the D gene given by the table, was not confirmed from the DNA. TRBV21-1 represents a pseudogene. The CDR3 length is 14 residues. CDR3 residues: CASSKARGGETQYF. In nucleotides, the CDR3 is TGTGCCAGCAGCAAAGCTCGGGGAGGAGAGACCCAGTACTTC.

A few counts support this clonotype. V usage is TRBV18 and J usage is TRBJ2-3; D ambiguous. Trimming pared 1 base from V and 1 base from J, leaving 21 bases between. CDR3 length: 19 residues. Germline V CDR1 and CDR2: KGHSH, LQKENI. CDR3 amino acids: CASSPRSQHQAVRTDTQYF. The CDR3 region has the DNA TGTGCCAGCTCACCACGGTCTCAACACCAGGCCGTACGCACAGATACGCAGTATTTT.

The V and J genes are TRBV28 and TRBJ1-5; possibly TRBD1 for D (6 bases). V lost 7 bases to trimming and J lost 2 bases, with 9 bases between them. The germline V gene encodes CDR1 MDHEN and CDR2 SYDVKM. The CDR3 covers 13 residues. CDR3 sequence reads: CASNSGGNQPQHF. The CDR3 coding sequence is TGTGCCAGCAATTCAGGGGGCAATCAGCCCCAGCATTTT.

This clonotype was detected a few times. The gene calls are TRBV27 and TRBJ1-2, with D perhaps TRBD1 (5 bases). In germline, CDR1 is MNHEY, CDR2 SMNVEV (reference sequence). The CDR3 has 18 residues. The germline V and J ends were trimmed by 2 bases and 2 bases, with 21 bases remaining between them. The CDR3 DNA follows: TGTGCCAGCAGTTTAGGATTGTCAGGGACTAGGCAAAACTATGGCTACACCTTC. Translated, it gives CASSLGLSGTRQNYGYTF.

This clonotype has a handful of counts. The rearrangement joins TRBV7-6 to TRBJ1-2; D is possibly TRBD1 (5 bases). CDR1 is SGHVS and CDR2 is FNYEAQ in the germline V gene. Trimming took off 6 bases at V and 4 bases at J, with 18 bases between the two ends. CDR3 length equals 15 residues. The CDR3 DNA follows: TGTGCCAGCAGTGTGATGGTGGGACTCGGCTATGGCTACACCTTC. It translates to CASSVMVGLGYGYTF.

V gene TRBV5-8 combines with J gene TRBJ2-3; 9 positions match TRBD2. V dropped 4 bases and J dropped 2; count of bases not matched to a gene: 8. The CDR3 contains 16 residues. CDR1 is SGHTS and CDR2 is YDEGEE in the germline V gene. The CDR3 sequence is CASSLGTSGYTDTQYF. In DNA, the CDR3 is TGTGCCAGCAGCCTCGGCACTAGCGGGTACACAGATACGCAGTATTTT.

This chain links TRBV12-3 or TRBV12-4 with TRBJ1-5; TRBD1 aligns across 7 bases. The CDR3 runs 11 residues. V trimming: 5 bases; J trimming: 11 bases; junction bases outside the gene matches: 3. CDR3 nucleotide sequence: TGTGCCAGCAGTGGCCAGGGGGCCCAGCATTTT. This translates into CASSGQGAQHF.

This clonotype was recorded a few times. The chain recombines TRBV20-1 with TRBJ1-1, with D unclear. V shed 3 bases and J shed 5 bases, with 16 bases lying between them. Germline V gene data show CDR1 as DFQATT and CDR2 as SNEGSKA (reference sequence). This CDR3 has 14 amino acids. In DNA, the CDR3 is TGCAGTGCTAGGCCGGGAACGCAAAGAACTGAAGCTTTCTTT. Its translation is CSARPGTQRTEAFF.

This clonotype was recorded many times. The rearrangement links TRBV9 to TRBJ2-2; D ambiguous. V was cut by 4 bases and J by 3 bases, with 4 bases left in between. The CDR3 has 12 amino acids. Germline values: CDR1 SGDLS, CDR2 YYNGEE. In DNA form, the CDR3 reads TGTGCCAGCAGCCCTTACACCGGGGAGCTGTTTTTT. Translating gives CASSPYTGELFF.

V and J are TRBV12-3 or TRBV12-4 and TRBJ2-2; D might be TRBD1 (6 bases). This CDR3 is 17 amino acids long. V lost 5 bases and J 7 bases, leaving 23 bases between the germline ends. CDR3 DNA sequence: TGTGCCAGCAGTGCCACAGGGTTGTCCATTGTTGTCGGGGAGCTGTTTTTT. It codes for CASSATGLSIVVGELFF.

This sequence joins TRBV5-1 and TRBJ2-7, with a weak D call TRBD2 (6 bases). V lost 7 bases to trimming and J lost 4 bases, with 18 bases between them. This CDR3 has 14 residues. The germline V gene has CDR1 SGHRS and CDR2 YFSETQ. CDR3 region: CASHAGQGRYEQYF. CDR3 DNA: TGCGCCAGCCACGCGGGGCAAGGCCGGTACGAGCAGTACTTC.

A remark on this clonotype: Sequence at one end of the junction differs from germline and may be a read error. J is TRBJ2-3 and V is TRBV3-1, with TRBD2 as a possible D gene (5 bases). The CDR3 length is 15 residues. The germline V gene encodes CDR1 LGHDT and CDR2 YNNKEL (reference sequence). The chain's CDR3 is CASCQRVARTDTQYF. The CDR3 DNA follows: TGTGCCAGCTGCCAGAGGGTAGCGAGGACAGATACGCAGTATTTT.

This chain connects TRBV19 to TRBJ2-7; D unclear. The length of the CDR3 is 14 residues. V was pared by 6 bases and J by 9 bases, with 21 bases between. Germline V lookup: CDR1 LNHDA, CDR2 SQIVND (reference sequence). Here the CDR3 DNA reads TGTGCCAGTAGGGATACCGGCACCGGTCTCGGGCAGTACTTC. Amino acids: CASRDTGTGLGQYF.

This clonotype was counted only a few times. V usage is TRBV12-3 or TRBV12-4 and J usage is TRBJ1-2, with D perhaps TRBD1 (5 bases). The CDR3 totals 13 residues. The V gene lost 3 bases and the J gene lost 8 bases, with 13 bases spanning the gap. DNA for the CDR3: TGTGCCAGCAGTTTGGCACAGGCCCGGGGCTACACCTTC. Translated, it gives CASSLAQARGYTF.

V usage is TRBV5-1 and J usage is TRBJ2-1; no definite D call. CDR3 length: 15 residues. V was shortened by 1 base and J by 5 bases, with 13 bases between the two germline ends. Germline-derived CDR1 and CDR2 are SGHRS and YFSETQ. The CDR3 reads CASSLRVDSNNEQFF. For the CDR3, the DNA is TGCGCCAGCAGCTTGAGGGTGGATTCTAACAATGAGCAGTTCTTC.

In this sample, this clonotype turned up a few times. V and J are TRBV20-1 and TRBJ2-2; 7 nucleotides align to TRBD1. The ends lost 5 bases at V and 6 bases at J; junction bases unmatched: 3. Germline loops: CDR1 DFQATT, CDR2 SNEGSKA (reference sequence). This CDR3 has 12 amino acids. CDR3 loop: CSALQGSGELFF. The CDR3 DNA sequence: TGCAGTGCTTTACAGGGGTCCGGGGAGCTGTTTTTT.

V is TRBV3-1 and J is TRBJ2-6; D gene uncertain. This CDR3 has 17 residues. V lost 0 bases and J lost 0, with 9 bases in between. Germline loops: CDR1 LGHDT, CDR2 YNNKEL (reference sequence). CDR3 sequence reads: CASSQDPVPSGANVLTF. The CDR3 DNA reads as TGTGCCAGCAGCCAAGATCCGGTCCCCTCTGGGGCCAACGTCCTGACTTTC.